Listed here are 23 T cell receptor beta chains from one sample, sequenced in a study of CD4 T cells in relation to SARS-CoV-2 and coronaviruses. These receptors' antigens are unknown. Sequenced by immunoSEQ multiplex PCR; TCRdb stores in-frame clones only, minus some. The sample lists some 45,000 clones, around 80% seen once, with under 1.5% in the top ten. The sample taken for sequencing was naive CD4+ T cells from PBMCs, cultured in vitro. Subset reported: naive CD4+ T cells isolated by negative enrichment. Receptors originate from an adult with COVID-19.

J is TRBJ2-1 and V is TRBV2, with D hard to call. The germline CDR1 and CDR2 sequences are SNHLY and FYNNEI. V lost 7 bases, J lost 3 bases, and 10 bases lay in between. This CDR3 spans 13 amino acids. CDR3 loop: CASMGELYNEQFF. As DNA, the CDR3 is TGTGCCAGCATGGGCGAGCTCTACAATGAGCAGTTCTTC.

The chain recombines TRBV11-3 with TRBJ2-5, with a possible D match to TRBD1 (6 bases). V shed 2 bases and J shed 4 bases, with 8 bases lying between them. The CDR3 consists of 13 residues. CDR1 and CDR2 (germline): SGHNT, YENEEA. In DNA, the CDR3 is TGTGCCAGCAGCTTAAACAGGGTAGAGACCCAGTACTTC. It yields the protein CASSLNRVETQYF.

This clone was picked up one time. The chain links TRBV18 to TRBJ2-2; tentatively, D is TRBD2 (5 bases). Trimming stripped 3 bases from V and 6 bases from J, with 8 bases between. Per germline, CDR1 KGHSH and CDR2 LQKENI. The CDR3 contains 13 residues. This CDR3 reads CASSPTRSGELFF. For the CDR3, the DNA is TGTGCCAGCTCACCTACTAGGTCCGGGGAGCTGTTTTTT.

The rearrangement links TRBV7-2 to TRBJ1-1; D unclear. Trimming shortened V by 5 bases and J by 5 bases, and 12 bases separated the two germline ends. Germline CDR1 is SGHTA and CDR2 is FQGNSA. The CDR3 is made up of 13 amino acids. The chain's CDR3 is CASSTRESTEAFF. The CDR3 DNA sequence: TGTGCCAGCAGCACACGGGAGTCAACTGAAGCTTTCTTT.

V gene TRBV28 combines with J gene TRBJ2-6; D remains unclear. V was trimmed by 7 bases and J by 1 base, leaving 5 bases between them. This CDR3 spans 13 amino acids. Germline-derived CDR1 and CDR2 are MDHEN and SYDVKM. The CDR3 region is CASMRSGANVLTF. CDR3 in DNA: TGTGCCAGCATGAGGTCTGGGGCCAACGTCCTGACTTTC.

This clone was seen just once. V and J are TRBV5-5 and TRBJ2-7, with D hard to call. The CDR3 loop spans 14 amino acids. The V end lost 2 bases, the J end lost 0 bases, and 9 bases lay between the germline ends. Germline lookup yields CDR1 SGHKS and CDR2 YYEKEE (reference sequence). CDR3 bases: TGTGCCAGCAGCTTCGGTCTCGCCTCCTACGAGCAGTACTTC. This translates into CASSFGLASYEQYF.

This sequence joins TRBV12-3 or TRBV12-4 and TRBJ2-5; no clear D. Trimming took 0 bases from V and 5 from J, leaving 4 bases between them. The length of the CDR3 is 12 residues. The CDR3 spells CASSLAPETQYF. CDR3 nucleotides: TGTGCCAGCAGTTTAGCGCCGGAGACCCAGTACTTC.

The V gene is TRBV2, the J gene TRBJ2-5, with 11 bases that match TRBD2. This CDR3 contains 17 residues. J gave up 6 bases and V 5 bases, and 14 bases lay outside the gene matches. Germline loops: CDR1 SNHLY, CDR2 FYNNEI. As DNA, the CDR3 is TGTGCCAGCAGTAAGGCTCCTGTAGCGGGAGGGATGAAGACCCAGTACTTC. It translates to CASSKAPVAGGMKTQYF.

The V gene is TRBV10-3, the J gene TRBJ2-7; 13 bases are shared with TRBD2. The CDR3 is made up of 16 amino acids. With V trimmed by 6 bases and J by 3 bases, 8 bases remained unmatched. Germline V gene lookup returns CDR1 ENHRY and CDR2 SYGVKD. CDR3 protein: CAISKIGTSGDYEQYF. The CDR3 bases are TGTGCCATCAGCAAAATTGGGACTAGCGGGGACTACGAGCAGTACTTC.

This chain links TRBV11-2 with TRBJ2-3; 9 positions agree with TRBD1. Germline loops: CDR1 SGHAT, CDR2 FQNNGV. V was pared by 3 bases and J by 13 bases, with 5 bases of the junction left unmatched. This CDR3 region has 12 residues. The CDR3 spells CASSFGRTGEYF. The CDR3 DNA sequence: TGTGCCAGCAGCTTCGGGCGGACAGGGGAGTATTTT.

The V call is TRBV7-9, the J call TRBJ2-3, with 12 bases lining up with TRBD2. CDR1 and CDR2 from the germline V gene are SEHNR and FQNEAQ (reference sequence). CDR3 length: 16 amino acids. After removal of 3 bases from V and 4 bases from J, the junction contained 5 bases not matched to a gene. CDR3 sequence: CASSFRLAGASDTQYF. In DNA form, the CDR3 reads TGTGCCAGCAGCTTCAGACTAGCGGGAGCGTCAGATACGCAGTATTTT.

This chain joins TRBV7-2 and TRBJ2-3; no definite D call. From germline, CDR1 is SGHTA and CDR2 FQGNSA. The CDR3 runs 12 residues. V was clipped by 5 bases and J by 4 bases, with 7 bases between them. CDR3 nucleotides: TGTGCCAGCAGCCCTCTTGCAGATACGCAGTATTTT. Amino acid sequence: CASSPLADTQYF. The variable domain in full, with the rest retrieved from reference TRBV7-2 and TRBJ2-3, is GAGVSQSPSNKVTEKGKDVELRCDPISGHTALYWYRQSLGQGLEFLIYFQGNSAPDKSGLPSDRFSAERTGGSVSTLTIQRTQQEDSAVYLCASSPLADTQYFGPGTRLTVL.

The chain links TRBV18 to TRBJ2-1; D is undetermined. Trimming pared 4 bases from V and 4 bases from J, leaving 17 bases between. The CDR3 contains 16 residues. Germline CDR1 is KGHSH and CDR2 is LQKENI. The CDR3 bases are TGTGCCAGCTCACGGCTCCTTCGCGCGGAATACAATGAGCAGTTCTTC. Translated: CASSRLLRAEYNEQFF. Full variable domain (outside the CDR3, taken from reference TRBV18 and TRBJ2-1): NAGVMQNPRHLVRRRGQEARLRCSPMKGHSHVYWYRQLPEEGLKFMVYLQKENIIDESGMPKERFSAEFPKEGPSILRIQQVVRGDSAAYFCASSRLLRAEYNEQFFGPGTRLTVL.

This clone ranks as medium-sized. The chain combines TRBV6-2 or TRBV6-3 with TRBJ2-6; D remains ambiguous. Germline V gives CDR1 MNHEY, CDR2 SVGEGT. Trimming cost V 2 bases and J 0 bases, with 2 bases left between them. The CDR3 sequence is 14 residues long. The CDR3 region has the DNA TGTGCCAGCAGTTACAACTCTGGGGCCAACGTCCTGACTTTC. It yields the protein CASSYNSGANVLTF.

CDR3 loop: CASSSGQYNEQFF. The CDR3 coding sequence is TGTGCCAGCTCATCGGGACAGTACAATGAGCAGTTCTTC. The J gene is TRBJ2-1, the V gene TRBV18, with 7 nucleotides matching TRBD1. The V and J ends lost 5 bases and 4 bases, in that order; junction bases with no gene match: 2. Germline V gene data show CDR1 as KGHSH and CDR2 as LQKENI. This CDR3 has 13 amino acids.

V usage is TRBV5-1 and J usage is TRBJ1-1, with D maybe TRBD1 (5 bases). Trimming stripped 3 bases from V and 11 bases from J, with 20 bases between. Germline V CDR1 and CDR2: SGHRS, YFSETQ. This CDR3 is built from 14 residues. The CDR3 region has the DNA TGCGCCAGCAGCTCCCAATGGGGCCAGATACGGGCTTTCTTT. This codes for CASSSQWGQIRAFF.

The chain couples TRBV5-1 to TRBJ1-1, with TRBD1 identical over 7 bases. Germline V gene lookup returns CDR1 SGHRS and CDR2 YFSETQ. There are 13 residues in the CDR3. The junction had 1 base not matched to a gene; V was cut back by 2 bases and J by 3 bases. CDR3 sequence reads: CASSFQGDTEAFF. The DNA of the CDR3 is TGCGCCAGCAGCTTTCAGGGGGACACTGAAGCTTTCTTT.

The CDR3, as DNA: TGTGCCAGCGTGGACGGTTCCTACAATGAGCAGTTCTTC. Amino acids: CASVDGSYNEQFF. The V gene is TRBV6-5, the J gene TRBJ2-1, with D unclear. The CDR3 has 13 amino acids. The V end was cut by 8 bases, the J end by 1 base, with 9 bases between. Germline lookup yields CDR1 MNHEY and CDR2 SVGAGI.

This clone was seen more than once but under ten times. The V call is TRBV5-6, the J call TRBJ1-5; the D gene is possibly TRBD1 (6 bases). Germline V CDR1 and CDR2: SGHDT, YYEEEE. Between the trimmed V and J ends, which lost 1 base and 5 bases, there was a span of 7 bases. The CDR3 is made up of 13 amino acids. The CDR3 DNA sequence: TGTGCCAGCAGCTTGAGGGGGTATCAGCCCCAGCATTTT. Translating gives CASSLRGYQPQHF.

The V gene is TRBV6-5, the J gene TRBJ2-4; no definite D call. The CDR3 sequence is 15 residues long. From germline, CDR1 is MNHEY and CDR2 SVGAGI. The V end lost 2 bases, the J end lost 1 base, and 9 bases lay between the germline ends. Written as DNA, the CDR3 is TGTGCCAGCAGTTACACCCTAGGGGCCAAAAACATTCAGTACTTC. This gives the protein CASSYTLGAKNIQYF.

The J gene is TRBJ2-1, the V gene TRBV7-9; 9 nucleotides align to TRBD2. CDR3 length: 17 amino acids. V trimming: 3 bases; J trimming: 4 bases; junction bases outside the gene matches: 10. Germline CDR1 and CDR2: SEHNR and FQNEAQ (reference sequence). The CDR3, as DNA: TGTGCCAGCAGCTTCCTCTGGCGGGAGGGTTTTTACAATGAGCAGTTCTTC. Amino acid sequence: CASSFLWREGFYNEQFF.

This clone was detected a few times. V is TRBV18 and J is TRBJ2-3; the D is unclear. Germline-derived CDR1 and CDR2 are KGHSH and LQKENI. The CDR3 is 14 amino acids. Trimming pared 2 bases from V and 0 bases from J, leaving 6 bases between. The CDR3 DNA reads as TGTGCCAGCTCACCAAAACCTAGCACAGATACGCAGTATTTT. Amino acid sequence: CASSPKPSTDTQYF.

This chain uses TRBV4-1 with TRBJ1-4, with a tentative D call TRBD1 (6 bases). V was shortened by 1 base and J by 7 bases, with 13 bases between the two germline ends. This CDR3 region has 15 residues. Looked up from germline, CDR1 is MGHRA and CDR2 is YSYEKL. The CDR3 reads CASSQVQGLGEKLFF. Written as DNA, the CDR3 is TGCGCCAGCAGCCAAGTCCAGGGGTTGGGTGAAAAACTGTTTTTT.